The source of this TCR beta chain is a study of graft-versus-host responses after intestinal transplantation. Study-wide results and limits: Patients with graft-donor T cell macrochimerism had high graft-versus-host to host-versus-graft clonal ratios in allografts.

Assay: immunoSEQ multiplex PCR; the TCRdb copy retains only in-frame clones and omits some. The table includes approximately 54,000 clones, about 88% detected once. Remarks on this clone: As yet, its antigen is unknown.

The germline V gene has CDR1 LNHDA and CDR2 SQIVND (reference sequence). V gave up 5 bases and J gave up 10 bases; unmatched junction bases: 19. The CDR3 runs to 16 residues. The material was unstimulated CD4+ T cells sorted from spleen or lymph node cells, obtained before transplant. V usage is TRBV19 and J usage is TRBJ1-2; 7 positions agree with TRBD1. The receptor comes from a human donor who was the organ donor for an intestinal transplant. The CDR3 coding sequence is TGTGCCAGTAGTCTCCCGACAGGGAAGGACTATGGCTACTACACCTTC. As protein: CASSLPTGKDYGYYTF.